This T cell receptor beta chain was identified in a study of T-cell memory formation after mild COVID-19. This clonotype was observed a handful of times. TCRdb reanalysed the 5' RACE reads using MiXCR and keeps one entry per CDR3 protein. The table records about half a million distinct CDR3 sequences, 15% to 20% of them present only once. The TCR was taken from an adult woman who had mild COVID-19 (a few samples of this study predate the infection). Cell type and time point are not known. Sequenced material: PBMCs or a T cell subset sorted from them (not recorded which).

CDR3 nucleotides: TGTGCCAGCAGCTTGCTAGGGACGGCAGCTTTCTTT. Protein product: CASSLLGTAAFF. This chain links TRBV5-6 with TRBJ1-1, with D perhaps matching TRBD1 (5 bases). Germline loops: CDR1 SGHDT, CDR2 YYEEEE. Trimming removed 1 base at V and 10 bases at J, with 11 bases between. This CDR3 spans 12 amino acids.